These 23 T cell receptor beta chains were sequenced from one sample in a study of blood T cell repertoires in COVID-19. TCRdb's copy holds only in-frame clones and misses some; the assay was immunoSEQ multiplex PCR. The data hold about 100,000 clones, with roughly 77% observed a single time. Sequencing was performed on peripheral blood. Source of these receptors: a human donor in a cohort sampled during active COVID-19.

The V call is TRBV5-1, the J call TRBJ2-5; the D gene is possibly TRBD2 (5 bases). This CDR3 region has 18 residues. CDR1 SGHRS and CDR2 YFSETQ come from the germline V gene. Trimming pared 5 bases from V and 2 bases from J, leaving 25 bases between. The CDR3 here is CASSSEGRLGWDQETQYF. The DNA of the CDR3 is TGCGCCAGCAGTAGTGAGGGTAGGCTTGGATGGGATCAAGAGACCCAGTACTTC. The variable domain in full, completed from reference TRBV5-1 and TRBJ2-5, reads KAGVTQTPRYLIKTRGQQVTLSCSPISGHRSVSWYQQTPGQGLQFLFEYFSETQRNKGNFPGRFSGRQFSNSRSEMNVSTLELGDSALYLCASSSEGRLGWDQETQYFGPGTRLLVL.

V and J are TRBV5-4 and TRBJ2-2; D remains unclear. Germline V gene sequence: CDR1 SGHNT, CDR2 YYREEE (reference sequence). The CDR3 is 12 amino acids. Trimming pared 1 base from V and 4 bases from J, leaving 2 bases between. In DNA, the CDR3 is TGTGCCAGCAGCTTGCTCACCGGGGAGCTGTTTTTT. Translation: CASSLLTGELFF.

This clone has a single count. The rearrangement uses TRBV6-6 and TRBJ1-1; the match to TRBD1 covers 7 bases. CDR1 and CDR2 (germline): MNHNY, SVGAGI (reference sequence). The CDR3 consists of 13 residues. Trimming removed 5 bases from V and 4 bases from J; junction bases left unmatched: 4. The CDR3 coding sequence is TGTGCCAGCAGTGACAGGGCGGGCACTGAAGCTTTCTTT. Encoded protein: CASSDRAGTEAFF.

The V and J genes are TRBV6-5 and TRBJ1-1; 7 bases fit TRBD1. The CDR3 is 14 amino acids. The trim removed 6 bases at V and 4 bases at J, leaving 8 bases unmatched. In germline, CDR1 is MNHEY, CDR2 SVGAGI. CDR3 bases: TGTGCCAGCAGGCGGACAGGCGCTAGCACTGAAGCTTTCTTT. Protein sequence: CASRRTGASTEAFF.

The V call is TRBV30, the J call TRBJ1-2; D is perhaps TRBD1 (6 bases). The CDR3 has 13 amino acids. CDR1 and CDR2 from the germline V gene are GTSNPN and SVGIG (reference sequence). The V gene lost 7 bases and the J gene lost 7 bases, with 19 bases spanning the gap. The CDR3 spells CASQAGAGVGYTF. The DNA for the CDR3 is TGTGCCTCCCAAGCGGGGGCAGGGGTTGGCTACACCTTC.

The chain has TRBV12-3 or TRBV12-4 and TRBJ1-1, with a possible D match to TRBD1 (5 bases). V was trimmed by 7 bases and J by 4 bases, leaving 10 bases between them. CDR3 length: 12 amino acids. The CDR3 protein is CASTWGTTEAFF. CDR3 coding DNA: TGTGCCAGCACCTGGGGCACCACTGAAGCTTTCTTT.

J is TRBJ1-6 and V is TRBV28, with D perhaps TRBD1 (6 bases). This CDR3 contains 13 residues. Germline V gene lookup returns CDR1 MDHEN and CDR2 SYDVKM. Between the trimmed V and J ends, which lost 7 bases and 10 bases, there was a span of 14 bases. CDR3 nucleotides: TGTGCCAGCAAAACAGGGCTGGGGTCACCCCTCCACTTT. It is translated as CASKTGLGSPLHF. Looking up the rest from reference TRBV28 and TRBJ1-6 gives the full variable domain: DVKVTQSSRYLVKRTGEKVFLECVQDMDHENMFWYRQDPGLGLRLIYFSYDVKMKEKGDIPEGYSVSREKKERFSLILESASTNQTSMYLCASKTGLGSPLHFGNGTRLTVT.

The J gene is TRBJ1-2, the V gene TRBV28; 11 positions agree with TRBD1. CDR3 length: 14 amino acids. Trimming at V came to 4 bases and at J to 5 bases, leaving 3 bases not matched to a gene. Per germline, CDR1 MDHEN and CDR2 SYDVKM. This CDR3 is CASSSRDRGYGYTF. CDR3 DNA: TGTGCCAGCAGTTCTCGGGACAGGGGGTATGGCTACACCTTC.

The rearrangement joins TRBV5-6 to TRBJ2-5; D gene ambiguous. Germline V lookup: CDR1 SGHDT, CDR2 YYEEEE. V lost 3 bases and J lost 4, with 7 bases in between. This CDR3 has 12 residues. The CDR3 reads CASSWQRETQYF. CDR3 DNA sequence: TGTGCCAGCAGCTGGCAGCGAGAGACCCAGTACTTC.

The chain employs TRBV19 and TRBJ2-1; 12 positions match TRBD2. After removal of 8 bases from V and 9 bases from J, the junction contained 8 bases not matched to a gene. CDR3 length: 14 amino acids. Looked up from germline, CDR1 is LNHDA and CDR2 is SQIVND (reference sequence). The CDR3: CASASSGRVGEQFF. CDR3 sequence (DNA): TGTGCCAGTGCCTCTAGCGGGAGGGTAGGTGAGCAGTTCTTC.

This chain joins TRBV5-1 and TRBJ1-1, with 8 bases identical to TRBD1. The germline CDR1 and CDR2 sequences are SGHRS and YFSETQ. After removal of 4 bases from V and 5 bases from J, the junction contained 7 bases not matched to a gene. There are 14 residues in the CDR3. The CDR3 bases are TGCGCCAGCAGCCTCGGACAGGGCGGAACTGAAGCTTTCTTT. This translates into CASSLGQGGTEAFF.

The V and J genes are TRBV19 and TRBJ2-7; a possible D gene is TRBD1 (5 bases). Per the germline V gene, CDR1 is LNHDA and CDR2 is SQIVND (reference sequence). The CDR3 runs to 14 residues. V was pared by 4 bases and J by 0 bases, with 10 bases between. For the CDR3, the DNA is TGTGCCAGTAGTAGCAGACAGACCTCCTACGAGCAGTACTTC. Translated, it gives CASSSRQTSYEQYF.

The CDR3 DNA reads as TGCAGCATCCGGGCCACAAGCAGGGGTACGCAGTATTTT. It is translated as CSIRATSRGTQYF. The chain employs TRBV29-1 and TRBJ2-3; perhaps TRBD1 as D (6 bases). The V gene lost 8 bases and the J gene lost 8 bases, with 20 bases spanning the gap. This CDR3 is 13 amino acids long. Per the germline V gene, CDR1 is SQVTM and CDR2 is ANQGSEA.

As for this clone: Other nucleotide sequences from this sample produce the same CDR3. The chain employs TRBV5-1 and TRBJ2-5, with D tentatively TRBD2 (5 bases). The CDR3 loop spans 14 amino acids. Germline values: CDR1 SGHRS, CDR2 YFSETQ. V shed 0 bases and J shed 1 base, with 7 bases lying between them. CDR3 sequence: CASSLAGGQETQYF. The CDR3 DNA follows: TGCGCCAGCAGCTTGGCTGGAGGCCAAGAGACCCAGTACTTC. The full variable domain, its missing parts supplied by reference TRBV5-1 and TRBJ2-5, is KAGVTQTPRYLIKTRGQQVTLSCSPISGHRSVSWYQQTPGQGLQFLFEYFSETQRNKGNFPGRFSGRQFSNSRSEMNVSTLELGDSALYLCASSLAGGQETQYFGPGTRLLVL.

This chain joins TRBV4-3 and TRBJ1-4; D not certain. Trimming removed 1 base from V and 8 bases from J, with 17 bases in between. The germline gives CDR1 LGHNA, CDR2 YSLEER. CDR3 length: 16 residues. CDR3 residues: CASSQGKEIAGEKLFF. The CDR3 region has the DNA TGCGCCAGCAGCCAAGGAAAGGAGATAGCGGGGGAAAAACTGTTTTTT.

The chain joins TRBV11-3 to TRBJ1-1, with D possibly matching TRBD1 (5 bases). Trimming stripped 5 bases from V and 4 bases from J, with 11 bases between. Germline V CDR1 and CDR2: SGHNT, YENEEA. The CDR3 length is 13 residues. The CDR3 nucleotides are TGTGCCAGCAGCGCACAGGAAAGCACTGAAGCTTTCTTT. This translates into CASSAQESTEAFF.

This chain links TRBV30 with TRBJ2-1; TRBD1 matches at 7 bases. The CDR3 covers 12 residues. Germline V gives CDR1 GTSNPN, CDR2 SVGIG (reference sequence). J was trimmed by 7 bases and V by 0 bases; bases with no gene match: 0. The DNA of the CDR3 is TGTGCCTGGAGTGTACAGGGGAATGAGCAGTTCTTC. This codes for CAWSVQGNEQFF.

This clone was counted a few times. This chain joins TRBV4-1 and TRBJ2-2; TRBD1 aligns across 10 bases. CDR3 length equals 16 residues. Germline values: CDR1 MGHRA, CDR2 YSYEKL. After removal of 6 bases from V and 1 base from J, the junction contained 5 bases not matched to a gene. The CDR3 loop is CASSYGTGENTGELFF. CDR3 nucleotides: TGCGCCAGCAGTTACGGGACAGGGGAGAACACCGGGGAGCTGTTTTTT.

J is TRBJ2-1 and V is TRBV9; D is perhaps TRBD2 (6 bases). Per germline, CDR1 SGDLS and CDR2 YYNGEE. The CDR3 is 17 amino acids. V dropped 4 bases and J dropped 2 bases, with 19 bases sitting between them. Written as DNA, the CDR3 is TGTGCCAGCAGCACAAGGGCCCGGGCTAGCGCCTACAATGAGCAGTTCTTC. Amino acid sequence: CASSTRARASAYNEQFF.

The genes are TRBV28 and TRBJ2-7; 11 bases are a match to TRBD2. The CDR3 contains 16 residues. The trim removed 3 bases at V and 5 bases at J, leaving 9 bases unmatched. CDR1 and CDR2 (germline): MDHEN, SYDVKM. The CDR3 coding sequence is TGTGCCAGCAGTTTTCGAACTAGCGGGAGTTCGGACGAGCAGTACTTC. Translation: CASSFRTSGSSDEQYF.

This clone showed up just once. The chain carries TRBV20-1 and TRBJ2-3; 11 nucleotides line up with TRBD2. Germline-derived CDR1 and CDR2 are DFQATT and SNEGSKA (reference sequence). CDR3 length: 15 residues. Trimming cost V 3 bases and J 1 base; bases outside gene matches: 3. CDR3 protein: CSASRLAGRTDTQYF. As DNA, the CDR3 is TGCAGTGCTAGTCGACTAGCGGGACGCACAGATACGCAGTATTTT.

The CDR3 spells CATKHKVEDTQYF. The CDR3 DNA reads as TGTGCCACCAAACACAAAGTTGAAGATACGCAGTATTTT. J is TRBJ2-3 and V is TRBV24-1, with unresolved D. The germline V and J ends were trimmed by 8 bases and 5 bases, with 13 bases remaining between them. The CDR3 spans 13 residues. The V gene's germline CDR1 is KGHDR and CDR2 SFDVKD.

The V and J genes are TRBV18 and TRBJ2-7, with 11 bases identical to TRBD1. The germline CDR1 and CDR2 sequences are KGHSH and LQKENI. The V gene end was trimmed by 4 bases and the J gene end by 4 bases; junction bases not matched to a gene: 3. This CDR3 is built from 14 residues. CDR3 bases: TGTGCCAGCTCACTTGGGACAGGGGGTTACGAGCAGTACTTC. Its protein is CASSLGTGGYEQYF.